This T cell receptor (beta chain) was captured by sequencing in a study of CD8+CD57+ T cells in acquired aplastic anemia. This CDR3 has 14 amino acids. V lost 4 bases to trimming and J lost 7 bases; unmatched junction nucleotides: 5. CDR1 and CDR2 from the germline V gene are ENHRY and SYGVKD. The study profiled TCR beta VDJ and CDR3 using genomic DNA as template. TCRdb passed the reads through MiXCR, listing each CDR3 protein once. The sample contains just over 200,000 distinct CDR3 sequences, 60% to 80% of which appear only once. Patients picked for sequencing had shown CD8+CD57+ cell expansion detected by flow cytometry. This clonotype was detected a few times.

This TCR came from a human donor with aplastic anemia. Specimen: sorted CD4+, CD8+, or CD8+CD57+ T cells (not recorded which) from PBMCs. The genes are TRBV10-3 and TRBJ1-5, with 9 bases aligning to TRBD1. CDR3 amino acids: CAISAGQGNQPQHF. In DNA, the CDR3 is TGTGCCATCAGTGCGGGACAGGGTAACCAGCCCCAGCATTTT.